The 28 T cell receptor beta chains below come from one sample, sequenced in a study of cytomegalovirus exposure and HLA in healthy donors. Amplification used 60 Vbeta primers and 13 Jbeta primers. Some clones are missing from TCRdb's copy, which holds only in-frame ones; the method was immunoSEQ multiplex PCR. The table lists 60,000 to 70,000 clones, approximately 64% of them singletons, with 15% to 20% in the top ten. Input material: PBMCs. These receptors were collected from a man in his forties in good health and CMV-seropositive.

The chain uses TRBV30 and TRBJ2-7; 11 bases line up with TRBD2. Germline values: CDR1 GTSNPN, CDR2 SVGIG (reference sequence). The length of the CDR3 is 15 residues. The ends lost 3 bases at V and 4 bases at J; junction bases unmatched: 8. This CDR3 reads CAWSSTSGSQYEQYF. The DNA for the CDR3 is TGTGCCTGGAGCTCCACTAGCGGGAGTCAATACGAGCAGTACTTC.

The chain carries TRBV4-3 and TRBJ2-5, with a possible D match to TRBD1 (6 bases). The J call may be wrong; the DNA end is better matched by TRBJ2-7. This CDR3 is 15 amino acids long. Germline V gene sequence: CDR1 LGHNA, CDR2 YSLEER. The CDR3 DNA reads as TGCGCCAGCAGCCAACAGACAGGTTCAAACTACGAGCAGTACTTC. Amino acid sequence: CASSQQTGSNYEQYF.

This clone has a single count. CDR3 sequence reads: CASSLMGHSFYEQYF. In DNA form, the CDR3 reads TGTGCCAGCAGTTTGATGGGACATTCTTTCTACGAGCAGTACTTC. The chain has TRBV27 and TRBJ2-7; possible D gene TRBD1, 6 bases. The germline V gene encodes CDR1 MNHEY and CDR2 SMNVEV (reference sequence). CDR3 length: 15 amino acids. Trimming shortened V by 3 bases and J by 3 bases, and 15 bases separated the two germline ends.

The gene calls are TRBV7-8 and TRBJ1-3; D is ambiguous. The CDR3 covers 15 residues. The ends were cut back, 5 bases at V and 8 bases at J, with 19 bases in the middle. Per germline, CDR1 SGHVS and CDR2 FQNEAQ. The CDR3 nucleotides are TGTGCCAGCAGCCCACCCGGGAGAGGGAGGCACACCATATATTTT. Its translation is CASSPPGRGRHTIYF.

The chain's CDR3 is CASILRTGTAFF. DNA of the CDR3: TGTGCCAGTATCCTGCGGACAGGGACGGCTTTCTTT. The chain is built from TRBV19 and TRBJ1-1; TRBD1 aligns across 8 bases. V was clipped by 7 bases and J by 11 bases; unmatched bases: 9. The CDR3 has 12 amino acids. Germline assignment: CDR1 LNHDA and CDR2 SQIVND (reference sequence).

The chain employs TRBV27 and TRBJ1-2; a weak D match, TRBD1 (5 bases). Between the trimmed V and J ends, which lost 9 bases and 7 bases, there was a span of 18 bases. The CDR3 is 13 residues long. The germline CDR1 and CDR2 sequences are MNHEY and SMNVEV (reference sequence). The CDR3 here is CASQPRGSVGYTF. The CDR3 coding sequence is TGTGCCAGTCAACCTAGGGGCTCGGTTGGCTACACCTTC.

The chain combines TRBV7-9 with TRBJ1-2; the D is unclear. Trimming took off 3 bases at V and 3 bases at J, with 11 bases between the two ends. The CDR3 has 14 residues. Germline values: CDR1 SEHNR, CDR2 FQNEAQ (reference sequence). This CDR3 reads CASSFGGSDYGYTF. CDR3 DNA: TGTGCCAGCAGCTTTGGAGGATCCGACTATGGCTACACCTTC.

The rearrangement links TRBV7-3 to TRBJ2-1; 7 positions match TRBD2. Per the germline V gene, CDR1 is SGHTA and CDR2 is FQGTGA. The CDR3 is made up of 15 amino acids. V trimming: 2 bases; J trimming: 5 bases; junction bases outside the gene matches: 6. The CDR3 loop reads CASSLAASGNNEQFF. CDR3 nucleotide sequence: TGTGCCAGCAGCTTAGCGGCTAGCGGTAACAATGAGCAGTTCTTC.

This rearrangement joins TRBV2 to TRBJ1-5; D ambiguous. Germline V CDR1 and CDR2: SNHLY, FYNNEI. The CDR3 consists of 14 residues. V lost 4 bases to trimming and J lost 5 bases, with 12 bases between them. The CDR3 coding sequence is TGTGCCAGCAGTGGCTCCAGCCGGGATCAGCCCCAGCATTTT. Amino acids: CASSGSSRDQPQHF. The variable domain in full, with the rest retrieved from reference TRBV2 and TRBJ1-5, is EPEVTQTPSHQVTQMGQEVILRCVPISNHLYFYWYRQILGQKVEFLVSFYNNEISEKSEIFDDQFSVERPDGSNFTLKIRSTKLEDSAMYFCASSGSSRDQPQHFGDGTRLSIL.

The chain has TRBV4-3 and TRBJ2-7; the match to TRBD2 covers 12 bases. J lost 4 bases, V lost 4 bases, and 5 bases had no gene match. Germline values: CDR1 LGHNA, CDR2 YSLEER. This CDR3 has 15 amino acids. The CDR3 loop is CASSRRLAGVYEQYF. Here the CDR3 DNA reads TGCGCCAGCAGCCGCCGACTAGCGGGGGTTTACGAGCAGTACTTC.

This chain links TRBV7-9 with TRBJ2-2, with TRBD1 matching 11 bases. CDR1 and CDR2 from the germline V gene are SEHNR and FQNEAQ (reference sequence). This CDR3 is built from 15 residues. As DNA, the CDR3 is TGTTCCATCAATATCGGGACAGGGGGCACCGGGGAGCTGTTTTTT. The encoded protein is CSINIGTGGTGELFF.

This clone was observed a handful of times. The chain couples TRBV9 to TRBJ2-3; 13 nucleotides agree with TRBD2. Germline trimming cut 4 bases from V and 1 base from J; bases unmatched to any gene: 3. Germline V CDR1 and CDR2: SGDLS, YYNGEE. The CDR3 extends over 16 amino acids. This chain's CDR3 is CASSTGLAGGTDTQYF. The CDR3 region has the DNA TGTGCCAGCAGCACCGGACTAGCGGGAGGCACAGATACGCAGTATTTT.

The V and J genes are TRBV10-3 and TRBJ1-3; TRBD1 aligns across 9 bases. The CDR3 sequence is 16 residues long. Looked up from germline, CDR1 is ENHRY and CDR2 is SYGVKD. The V and J ends lost 8 bases and 0 bases, in that order; junction bases with no gene match: 8. CDR3 protein: CAIGYRGLSSGNTIYF. CDR3 DNA: TGTGCCATCGGGTACAGGGGGCTATCCTCTGGAAACACCATATATTTT.

The V gene is TRBV19, the J gene TRBJ2-3, with 7 positions matching TRBD1. The CDR3 totals 15 residues. Germline V gene lookup returns CDR1 LNHDA and CDR2 SQIVND (reference sequence). J was trimmed by 2 bases and V by 7 bases; bases with no gene match: 9. CDR3 DNA: TGTGCCAGTACCAAAGGGGGACAGTTCACAGATACGCAGTATTTT. It encodes CASTKGGQFTDTQYF.

The chain recombines TRBV2 with TRBJ2-5, with a tentative D call TRBD2 (6 bases). Germline V gene data show CDR1 as SNHLY and CDR2 as FYNNEI. Trimming removed 0 bases at V and 9 bases at J, with 17 bases between. The CDR3 sequence is 15 residues long. CDR3 coding DNA: TGTGCCAGCAGTGAAGCGGGGGGACCTGGGAGACCCCAGTACTTC. Amino acid sequence: CASSEAGGPGRPQYF.

Note on this clone: A junction boundary mismatches the germline segment, possibly from a read error. The chain has TRBV7-9 and TRBJ2-7; 8 nucleotides match TRBD2. This CDR3 has 14 amino acids. From germline, CDR1 is SEHNR and CDR2 FQNEAQ (reference sequence). The CDR3 region has the DNA TGTTCCAGCAGCCTACTAGCGGAAACCTACGAGCAGTACTTC. Protein product: CSSSLLAETYEQYF.

The rearrangement joins TRBV6-5 to TRBJ2-5, with no clear D. In germline, CDR1 is MNHEY, CDR2 SVGAGI. The germline V and J ends were trimmed by 3 bases and 4 bases, with 6 bases remaining between them. The CDR3 totals 12 residues. This CDR3 is CASSYTRETQYF. CDR3 bases: TGTGCCAGCAGTTATACGAGAGAGACCCAGTACTTC.

The rearrangement uses TRBV2 and TRBJ2-1, with TRBD2 identical over 8 bases. CDR1 is SNHLY and CDR2 is FYNNEI in the germline V gene. Unmatched junction bases numbered 7, after V lost 5 bases and J lost 4 bases. The length of the CDR3 is 15 residues. In DNA, the CDR3 is TGTGCCAGCAGTCGCGGGAGGACCCGATACAATGAGCAGTTCTTC. Protein: CASSRGRTRYNEQFF.

The chain has TRBV7-2 and TRBJ2-7; D is perhaps TRBD2 (6 bases). Trimming took off 5 bases at V and 2 bases at J, with 13 bases between the two ends. The CDR3 runs 14 residues. Germline V gives CDR1 SGHTA, CDR2 FQGNSA. The CDR3 loop reads CASSQPGLTYEQYF. The CDR3 DNA follows: TGTGCCAGCAGCCAACCGGGACTGACCTACGAGCAGTACTTC. Complete variable domain (other parts from reference TRBV7-2 and TRBJ2-7): GAGVSQSPSNKVTEKGKDVELRCDPISGHTALYWYRQSLGQGLEFLIYFQGNSAPDKSGLPSDRFSAERTGGSVSTLTIQRTQQEDSAVYLCASSQPGLTYEQYFGPGTRLTVT.

The CDR3 protein is CAISEPRTDTQYF. The CDR3 DNA is TGTGCCATCAGTGAGCCTAGAACAGATACGCAGTATTTT. This chain connects TRBV10-3 to TRBJ2-3; D gene uncertain. The CDR3 length is 13 residues. Germline lookup yields CDR1 ENHRY and CDR2 SYGVKD. Trimming pared 2 bases from V and 3 bases from J, leaving 6 bases between.

This clone was seen a few times. The rearrangement uses TRBV5-1 and TRBJ2-1; D gene unclear. V gave up 4 bases and J gave up 8 bases, with 10 bases separating them. Germline assignment: CDR1 SGHRS and CDR2 YFSETQ. The CDR3 has 12 amino acids. The CDR3 region has the DNA TGCGCCAGCAGCCAACGGTACGATGAGCAGTTCTTC. This translates into CASSQRYDEQFF.

This clone was counted once. This sequence joins TRBV29-1 and TRBJ2-3; the match to TRBD1 covers 9 bases. V trimming: 3 bases; J trimming: 4 bases; junction bases outside the gene matches: 2. The CDR3 is made up of 13 amino acids. Germline V gene data show CDR1 as SQVTM and CDR2 as ANQGSEA. The DNA for the CDR3 is TGCAGCGTTGAGGACAGGGGATCAGATACGCAGTATTTT. It translates to CSVEDRGSDTQYF.

The rearrangement joins TRBV9 to TRBJ1-2; D perhaps matches TRBD1 (5 bases). The V gene's germline CDR1 is SGDLS and CDR2 YYNGEE. Between the trimmed V and J ends, which lost 3 bases and 4 bases, there was a span of 19 bases. This CDR3 has 16 residues. The CDR3 region has the DNA TGTGCCAGCAGCGCTAAAGCGGGGGGTAGTCCCTATGGCTACACCTTC. Protein: CASSAKAGGSPYGYTF.

This clone was picked up a small number of times. V and J are TRBV7-9 and TRBJ2-1, with 9 bases aligning to TRBD1. With V trimmed by 5 bases and J by 5 bases, 16 bases remained unmatched. CDR1 SEHNR and CDR2 FQNEAQ come from the germline V gene (reference sequence). This CDR3 has 18 amino acids. Here the CDR3 DNA reads TGTGCCAGCAGCCAATCCTTCGCCTGGACAGGGGAGGACAATGAGCAGTTCTTC. Protein product: CASSQSFAWTGEDNEQFF.

The rearrangement joins TRBV21-1 to TRBJ2-4; the listed D gene, TRBD1, was not tested against the DNA. TRBV21-1 is designated a pseudogene. The CDR3 is 13 residues long. CDR3 bases: TGTGCCAGCAGCAAAGAAACAGACAACATTCAGTACTTC. As protein: CASSKETDNIQYF.

This clone showed up just a few times. The chain carries TRBV10-3 and TRBJ1-5; D is uncertain. CDR1 ENHRY and CDR2 SYGVKD come from the germline V gene. The CDR3 covers 14 residues. V was trimmed by 4 bases and J by 0 bases, leaving 7 bases between them. This chain's CDR3 is CAISVEGSNQPQHF. CDR3 coding DNA: TGTGCCATCAGTGTAGAGGGTAGCAATCAGCCCCAGCATTTT.

In DNA, the CDR3 is TGTGCCAGCTCGACAGGGTTAGGCTACGAGCAGTACTTC. It codes for CASSTGLGYEQYF. The chain uses TRBV19 and TRBJ2-7; 7 bases fit TRBD1. This CDR3 has 13 residues. CDR1 is LNHDA and CDR2 is SQIVND in the germline V gene (reference sequence). Germline trimming cut 9 bases from V and 3 bases from J; bases unmatched to any gene: 8.

J is TRBJ2-1 and V is TRBV4-1; D possibly corresponds to TRBD1 (5 bases). Germline values: CDR1 MGHRA, CDR2 YSYEKL. Trimming pared 6 bases from V and 6 bases from J, leaving 27 bases between. The length of the CDR3 is 18 residues. For the CDR3, the DNA is TGCGCCAGCAGTCGACAGAGGCAGGAACCCGAATTGCCCAATGAGCAGTTCTTC. Translated: CASSRQRQEPELPNEQFF.